This entry lists 3 T cell receptor beta chains sequenced from one sample in a study of blood T cells in healthy people across ages. It was with a sample-barcoded 5' primer and a J-beta primer mix that a second PCR of about 6 to 12 cycles was run. TCRdb itself ran the 5' RACE reads through MiXCR, one entry per CDR3 protein. Of about 840,000 distinct CDR3 sequences listed, almost 30% are singletons. The same data also went into a second study, on T cells of mothers and their children.

Sequencing used blood. The source of these receptors is a woman aged 40 to 50 in good health.

The chain links TRBV7-3 to TRBJ1-5; no firm D call. The length of the CDR3 is 13 residues. The germline V gene encodes CDR1 SGHTA and CDR2 FQGTGA. Trimming left V 5 bases short and J 5 bases short, with 10 bases between. Here the CDR3 DNA reads TGTGCCAGCAGCGTCGGGGTTGATCAGCCCCAGCATTTT. As protein: CASSVGVDQPQHF.

A word on this clonotype: Its ends do not fully match the called genes, so a read error is possible. The CDR3 spells CASRYSHRQNNEQFF. The CDR3 DNA follows: TGTGCCAGCAGATACTCCCACAGACAAAACAATGAGCAGTTCTTC. The J gene is TRBJ2-1, the V gene TRBV6-5; D unresolved. The length of the CDR3 is 15 residues. CDR1 and CDR2 from the germline V gene are MNHEY and SVGAGI.

This clonotype appeared a few times. The chain joins TRBV6-1 to TRBJ2-3, with 8 positions matching TRBD2. CDR1 is MNHNS, CDR2 SASEGT, per germline. V trimming: 4 bases; J trimming: 4 bases; junction bases outside the gene matches: 13. The CDR3 sequence is 17 residues long. The CDR3 nucleotides are TGTGCCAGCAGTGCCCGATCCGGGGGGGGGTGGGCAGATACGCAGTATTTT. Amino acid sequence: CASSARSGGGWADTQYF.